The 30 T cell receptor beta chains below were found in one sample sequenced in a study of T cell responses to AZD1222 COVID-19 vaccine. The assay was immunoSEQ multiplex PCR, and TCRdb's table has in-frame clones only and misses some. The sample lists approximately 150,000 clones; approximately 88% were seen once. The starting material was peripheral blood, obtained 28 days after the second AZD1222 dose. These receptors originate from an adult who received the AZD1222 COVID-19 vaccine.

The rearrangement links TRBV4-2 to TRBJ1-2, with D uncertain. The CDR3 is 15 residues long. In germline, CDR1 is LGHNA, CDR2 YNFKEQ. Trimming shortened V by 0 bases and J by 3 bases, and 11 bases separated the two germline ends. CDR3 bases: TGTGCCAGCAGCCAAGATCGGGGTTTAGACTATGGCTACACCTTC. Residues: CASSQDRGLDYGYTF.

The CDR3 coding sequence is TGTGCCAGCAGCCAACCCTATGCGGGGGGGAGCACAGATACGCAGTATTTT. Amino acids: CASSQPYAGGSTDTQYF. The chain carries TRBV3-1 (or the pseudogene TRBV3-2) and TRBJ2-3, with 9 bases aligning to TRBD2. The ends lost 2 bases at V and 0 bases at J; junction bases unmatched: 6. This CDR3 comprises 17 residues. CDR1 is LGHDT and CDR2 is YNNKEL in the germline V gene (reference sequence).

J is TRBJ1-2 and V is TRBV2, with 7 bases matching TRBD1. V lost 7 bases and J lost 4; bases outside the gene matches: 12. CDR3 size: 15 residues. Germline V gene lookup returns CDR1 SNHLY and CDR2 FYNNEI. The chain's CDR3 is CASTPRDSDFYGYTF. As DNA, the CDR3 is TGTGCCAGCACCCCCCGGGACAGCGATTTCTATGGCTACACCTTC.

The V and J genes are TRBV3-1 (or the pseudogene TRBV3-2) and TRBJ2-5; 7 bases align to TRBD1. CDR3 length equals 16 residues. Germline V lookup: CDR1 LGHDT, CDR2 YNNKEL (reference sequence). V was pared by 4 bases and J by 2 bases, with 10 bases of the junction left unmatched. The CDR3 DNA reads as TGTGCCAGCAGCCTAATATCGCGACAGGGTCAAGAGACCCAGTACTTC. Amino acid sequence: CASSLISRQGQETQYF.

The gene calls are TRBV7-2 and TRBJ1-2, with D possibly being TRBD1 (6 bases). Between the trimmed V and J ends, which lost 5 bases and 1 base, there was a span of 17 bases. In germline, CDR1 is SGHTA, CDR2 FQGNSA. CDR3 length equals 16 residues. The CDR3: CASSARTARYNYGYTF. As DNA, the CDR3 is TGTGCCAGCAGCGCTAGGACAGCGAGATATAACTATGGCTACACCTTC.

This rearrangement joins TRBV19 to TRBJ1-6; tentatively, D is TRBD1 (6 bases). Trimming cost V 3 bases and J 9 bases, with 12 bases left between them. The CDR3 extends over 14 amino acids. The V gene's germline CDR1 is LNHDA and CDR2 SQIVND (reference sequence). CDR3 sequence reads: CASSIGGQGSPLHF. The DNA of the CDR3 is TGTGCCAGTAGTATTGGGGGGCAGGGTTCACCCCTCCACTTT.

Here the CDR3 DNA reads TGTGCCACCAGCAGACAGGGCAGCTCCTACGAGCAGTACTTC. This translates into CATSRQGSSYEQYF. The V and J genes are TRBV15 and TRBJ2-7, with TRBD1 as a possible D gene (5 bases). Looked up from germline, CDR1 is LNHNV and CDR2 is YYDKDF (reference sequence). Trimming shortened V by 2 bases and J by 0 bases, and 8 bases separated the two germline ends. CDR3 length equals 14 residues.

The chain uses TRBV21-1 and TRBJ1-3. TRBV21-1 is a documented pseudogene. This CDR3 region has 18 residues. The CDR3 coding sequence is TGTGCCAGCAGCACACCCCCCCGAGGCAGAGTTGGTGGAAACACCATATATTTT. Translating it yields CASSTPPRGRVGGNTIYF.

The chain links TRBV3-1 (or the pseudogene TRBV3-2) to TRBJ2-3; 9 nucleotides line up with TRBD2. The CDR3 sequence is 17 residues long. Trimming took 3 bases from V and 3 from J; bases not matched to a gene: 10. Germline CDR1 and CDR2: LGHDT and YNNKEL (reference sequence). The chain's CDR3 is CASSQKRGASYTDTQYF. The CDR3 nucleotides are TGTGCCAGCAGCCAGAAGCGGGGGGCAAGTTATACAGATACGCAGTATTTT.

The rearrangement links TRBV11-2 to TRBJ2-7; tentatively, D is TRBD1 (6 bases). Germline values: CDR1 SGHAT, CDR2 FQNNGV. Trimming removed 3 bases from V and 0 bases from J, with 18 bases in between. CDR3 length equals 17 residues. Here the CDR3 reads CASSLDRPLLSSYEQYF. CDR3 DNA sequence: TGTGCCAGCAGCTTGGACAGACCTCTACTTAGCTCCTACGAGCAGTACTTC.

This chain joins TRBV4-1 and TRBJ1-2; no definite D call. V was cut by 1 base and J by 8 bases, with 8 bases left in between. Germline V gene data show CDR1 as MGHRA and CDR2 as YSYEKL. The CDR3 length is 12 residues. Here the CDR3 DNA reads TGCGCCAGCAGCCAAGGCCGGGAAGGCTACACCTTC. It is translated as CASSQGREGYTF.

The chain links TRBV10-1 to TRBJ2-7; unclear D gene. V was cut by 2 bases and J by 2 bases, with 7 bases left in between. CDR3 length equals 13 residues. Germline V gives CDR1 WNHNN, CDR2 SYGVQD (reference sequence). The CDR3 spells CASSEAPTYEQYF. The CDR3 region has the DNA TGCGCCAGCAGTGAGGCGCCTACCTACGAGCAGTACTTC.

The rearrangement links TRBV6-5 to TRBJ1-2; D not certain. This CDR3 region has 13 residues. From germline, CDR1 is MNHEY and CDR2 SVGAGI. V was cut by 4 bases and J by 3 bases, with 9 bases left in between. The CDR3 protein is CASSLEGYYGYTF. CDR3 nucleotides: TGTGCCAGCAGTTTAGAAGGGTACTATGGCTACACCTTC.

The chain has TRBV2 and TRBJ1-5; D perhaps matches TRBD1 (5 bases). Trimming pared 4 bases from V and 4 bases from J, leaving 14 bases between. Germline V gene data show CDR1 as SNHLY and CDR2 as FYNNEI. The CDR3 runs 15 residues. The CDR3, as DNA: TGTGCCAGCAGTGTGGGCAGGGCAGGAAATCAGCCCCAGCATTTT. Protein product: CASSVGRAGNQPQHF.

The chain carries TRBV4-3 and TRBJ1-1, with 9 positions matching TRBD1. CDR3 size: 17 residues. The germline gives CDR1 LGHNA, CDR2 YSLEER. V was clipped by 1 base and J by 5 bases; unmatched bases: 11. Here the CDR3 DNA reads TGCGCCAGCAGCCAAGCCGGGACAGGGCTAATGGGGACTGAAGCTTTCTTT. Translated: CASSQAGTGLMGTEAFF.

This chain uses TRBV11-2 with TRBJ1-2, with 10 bases aligning to TRBD1. The CDR3 is 16 residues long. Trimming took 6 bases from V and 3 from J; bases not matched to a gene: 10. CDR1 and CDR2 from the germline V gene are SGHAT and FQNNGV. The CDR3 protein is CASRRPGQGIDYGYTF. DNA of the CDR3: TGTGCCAGCAGACGTCCGGGACAGGGGATTGACTATGGCTACACCTTC.

The chain uses TRBV5-1 and TRBJ1-1, with unresolved D. CDR3 length equals 13 residues. CDR1 and CDR2 (germline): SGHRS, YFSETQ. Trimming took off 0 bases at V and 10 bases at J, with 13 bases between the two ends. The CDR3 reads CASSLADVGIAFF. CDR3 sequence (DNA): TGCGCCAGCAGCTTGGCCGACGTTGGTATAGCTTTCTTT.

The CDR3 loop is CASSLIGGADTGELFF. CDR3 in DNA: TGCGCCAGCAGCTTGATCGGGGGCGCGGACACCGGGGAGCTGTTTTTT. The chain links TRBV5-1 to TRBJ2-2; tentatively, D is TRBD1 or TRBD2 (6 bases each). The CDR3 length is 16 residues. Germline assignment: CDR1 SGHRS and CDR2 YFSETQ. Trimming shortened V by 1 base and J by 3 bases, and 13 bases separated the two germline ends.

This rearrangement joins TRBV6-5 to TRBJ1-3, with D uncertain. CDR1 is MNHEY and CDR2 is SVGAGI in the germline V gene. The CDR3 extends over 16 amino acids. V lost 0 bases, J lost 0 bases, and 9 bases lay in between. The CDR3 DNA reads TGTGCCAGCAGTTACTCGGAAGGGTTCTCTGGAAACACCATATATTTT. It is translated as CASSYSEGFSGNTIYF.

The chain is built from TRBV15 and TRBJ1-6; 9 nucleotides align to TRBD1. Germline assignment: CDR1 LNHNV and CDR2 YYDKDF (reference sequence). This CDR3 has 16 amino acids. Germline trimming cut 3 bases from V and 10 bases from J; bases unmatched to any gene: 10. This CDR3 is CATSSPNDRGRSPLHF. CDR3 sequence (DNA): TGTGCCACCAGCAGCCCTAACGACAGGGGGAGGTCACCCCTCCACTTT.

The gene calls are TRBV6-2 or TRBV6-3 and TRBJ1-2; D gene unclear. The germline gives CDR1 MNHEY, CDR2 SVGEGT. CDR3 length: 14 amino acids. Trimming took off 4 bases at V and 7 bases at J, with 16 bases between the two ends. The CDR3 DNA reads TGTGCCAGCAGTTCTACGGGGAGGTTTGCTGGCTACACCTTC. It yields the protein CASSSTGRFAGYTF.

This clone was seen a handful of times. The V gene is TRBV14, the J gene TRBJ1-6, with 8 bases fitting TRBD1. Germline V lookup: CDR1 SGHDN, CDR2 FVKESK. V lost 4 bases to trimming and J lost 8 bases; unmatched junction nucleotides: 7. The CDR3 sequence is 15 residues long. In nucleotides, the CDR3 is TGTGCCAGCAGCCTTCAGGGGGCGCGGGATTCACCCCTCCACTTT. Amino acids: CASSLQGARDSPLHF.

The V and J genes are TRBV18 and TRBJ1-2; D gene ambiguous. V was cut by 3 bases and J by 2 bases, with 7 bases left in between. Germline V CDR1 and CDR2: KGHSH, LQKENI. This CDR3 is 13 amino acids long. CDR3 region: CASSPTENYGYTF. Here the CDR3 DNA reads TGTGCCAGCTCACCCACAGAAAACTATGGCTACACCTTC.

The chain links TRBV10-3 to TRBJ1-5; D is perhaps TRBD1 (6 bases). This CDR3 is 14 amino acids long. V dropped 5 bases and J dropped 6 bases, with 14 bases sitting between them. Germline-derived CDR1 and CDR2 are ENHRY and SYGVKD. The chain's CDR3 is CAISLDSLVQPQHF. CDR3 in DNA: TGTGCCATCAGTCTGGACAGCCTTGTTCAGCCCCAGCATTTT.

V and J are TRBV6-5 and TRBJ2-4; 10 nucleotides agree with TRBD1. Looked up from germline, CDR1 is MNHEY and CDR2 is SVGAGI. This CDR3 spans 14 amino acids. V was pared by 6 bases and J by 4 bases, with 3 bases of the junction left unmatched. The CDR3 here is CASRMDRGKNIQYF. CDR3 coding DNA: TGTGCCAGCAGAATGGACAGGGGGAAAAACATTCAGTACTTC.

The chain uses TRBV5-4 and TRBJ2-2; 11 bases are a match to TRBD2. This CDR3 comprises 16 residues. Germline V gene data show CDR1 as SGHNT and CDR2 as YYREEE (reference sequence). The V gene end was trimmed by 3 bases and the J gene end by 1 base; junction bases not matched to a gene: 2. CDR3 sequence reads: CASSSGLAGNTGELFF. For the CDR3, the DNA is TGTGCCAGCAGCTCCGGACTAGCGGGGAACACCGGGGAGCTGTTTTTT.

The chain employs TRBV21-1 and TRBJ1-1. TRBV21-1 counts as a pseudogene. The CDR3 loop spans 13 amino acids. The CDR3 region is CASSNEGKAEAFF. CDR3 coding DNA: TGTGCCAGCAGCAATGAGGGGAAAGCTGAAGCTTTCTTT.

The chain has TRBV29-1 and TRBJ1-4; weak D call: TRBD1 (5 bases). Germline CDR1 and CDR2: SQVTM and ANQGSEA. V dropped 6 bases and J dropped 7 bases, with 15 bases sitting between them. The CDR3 length is 13 residues. The CDR3 coding sequence is TGCAGCGTCTACGTCAGGGAATTTGAAAAACTGTTTTTT. Its translation: CSVYVREFEKLFF.

This chain joins TRBV10-1 and TRBJ2-2, with D possibly TRBD2 on 5 matching bases. Germline V lookup: CDR1 WNHNN, CDR2 SYGVQD (reference sequence). This CDR3 region has 14 residues. V lost 2 bases and J lost 8, with 12 bases in between. This CDR3 reads CASSERRGGGELFF. The CDR3, as DNA: TGCGCCAGCAGTGAGAGGCGAGGAGGTGGGGAGCTGTTTTTT.

The sample holds one count of this clone. J is TRBJ2-5 and V is TRBV18; D is possibly TRBD1 or TRBD2 (5 bases each). V was trimmed by 4 bases and J by 5 bases, leaving 8 bases between them. This CDR3 region has 12 residues. Germline V gene lookup returns CDR1 KGHSH and CDR2 LQKENI. CDR3 nucleotides: TGTGCCAGCTCACGGGGGTCGGAGACCCAGTACTTC. As protein: CASSRGSETQYF.